A selection of T cell receptor beta chains follows, all from one sample in a study of response to subunit inactivated influenza vaccine. MiXCR, run by TCRdb on the RT-PCR reads, gives a single entry per CDR3 protein. The table records roughly 790,000 distinct CDR3 sequences, about 20% of them present only once. Source: PBMCs from blood, taken roughly 5 days after vaccination. The source of these receptors is a man aged 50 to 59 who received an inactivated influenza vaccine. CDR3s include the opening cysteine and the closing phenylalanine or tryptophan. A D gene is named only where the DNA matches it firmly. Clone size is shown for a subset of rows, as once, few, many or a class of expanded clone.

CDR3 protein: CASSFKGLGPDTQYF
CDR3 DNA: TGTGCCAGCAGTTTCAAGGGGTTGGGGCCAGATACGCAGTATTTT
clone size: many
D gene: -
V gene: TRBV12-3/TRBV12-4
J gene: TRBJ2-3

CDR3 protein: CASSKGIAGRTCNEQFF
CDR3 DNA: TGTGCCAGCAGCAAAGGAATAGCGGGGCGAACTTGCAATGAGCAGTTCTTC
clone size: -
D gene: -
V gene: TRBV21-1
J gene: TRBJ2-1

CDR3 protein: CASSFQGVSGYTF
CDR3 DNA: TGTGCCAGCAGTTTCCAGGGAGTGTCTGGCTACACCTTC
clone size: few
D gene: -
V gene: TRBV12-3/TRBV12-4
J gene: TRBJ1-2

CDR3 protein: CASRSSATYGYTF
CDR3 DNA: TGTGCCAGCCGATCCTCAGCAACCTATGGCTACACCTTC
clone size: -
D gene: -
V gene: TRBV7-2
J gene: TRBJ1-2

CDR3 protein: CASSPRPGADTEAFF
CDR3 DNA: TGTGCCAGCAGCCCCCGACCAGGGGCCGACACTGAAGCTTTCTTT
clone size: -
D gene: -
V gene: TRBV7-9
J gene: TRBJ1-1

CDR3 protein: CSARGGEVRETQYF
CDR3 DNA: TGCAGTGCTCGAGGGGGTGAGGTTAGGGAGACCCAGTACTTC
clone size: -
D gene: -
V gene: TRBV20-1
J gene: TRBJ2-5

CDR3 protein: CASSFGRGNGYTF
CDR3 DNA: TGTGCCAGCAGTTTCGGGCGAGGGAATGGCTACACCTTC
clone size: -
D gene: -
V gene: TRBV12-3/TRBV12-4
J gene: TRBJ1-2

CDR3 protein: CASSRDAYGTSVNNEQFF
CDR3 DNA: TGTGCCAGCAGCCGGGACGCGTATGGGACTAGTGTAAACAATGAGCAGTTCTTC
clone size: -
D gene: TRBD2
V gene: TRBV4-2
J gene: TRBJ2-1

CDR3 protein: CSAREGGWGNEQFF
CDR3 DNA: TGCAGTGCTAGAGAAGGGGGGTGGGGGAATGAGCAGTTCTTC
clone size: many
D gene: -
V gene: TRBV20-1
J gene: TRBJ2-1

CDR3 protein: CSARDRNSGNIQYF
CDR3 DNA: TGCAGTGCTAGAGATCGAAATAGCGGAAACATTCAGTACTTC
clone size: few
D gene: -
V gene: TRBV20-1
J gene: TRBJ2-4

CDR3 protein: CASSQEQMGNQPQHF
CDR3 DNA: TGTGCCAGCAGCCAAGAACAGATGGGCAATCAGCCCCAGCATTTT
clone size: few
D gene: -
V gene: TRBV4-2
J gene: TRBJ1-5

CDR3 protein: CASSLDLGPSYGYTF
CDR3 DNA: TGTGCCAGCAGCTTAGATTTGGGGCCTAGCTATGGCTACACCTTC
clone size: -
D gene: -
V gene: TRBV7-2
J gene: TRBJ1-2

CDR3 protein: CASSARDRGFNQPQHF
CDR3 DNA: TGTGCCAGTAGTGCCCGGGACAGGGGGTTCAATCAGCCCCAGCATTTT
clone size: -
D gene: TRBD1
V gene: TRBV19
J gene: TRBJ1-5

CDR3 protein: CASSLIRGAKETQYF
CDR3 DNA: TGTGCCAGCAGCTTAATCAGGGGAGCAAAAGAGACCCAGTACTTC
clone size: -
D gene: -
V gene: TRBV7-8
J gene: TRBJ2-5

CDR3 protein: CASTRQGANTGELFF
CDR3 DNA: TGTGCCAGCACCCGACAGGGGGCGAACACCGGGGAGCTGTTTTTT
clone size: -
D gene: TRBD1
V gene: TRBV6-1
J gene: TRBJ2-2

CDR3 protein: CASSLATAEKLFF
CDR3 DNA: TGCGCCAGCAGCTTGGCCACCGCCGAAAAACTGTTTTTT
clone size: -
D gene: -
V gene: TRBV5-1
J gene: TRBJ1-4

CDR3 protein: CSGGPGTRTGELFF
CDR3 DNA: TGCAGCGGTGGCCCCGGGACTAGGACCGGGGAGCTGTTTTTT
clone size: few
D gene: TRBD2
V gene: TRBV29-1
J gene: TRBJ2-2

CDR3 protein: CATSESRPGQGRDTQYF
CDR3 DNA: TGTGCCACCAGTGAATCACGACCGGGACAGGGGCGCGATACGCAGTATTTT
clone size: -
D gene: TRBD1
V gene: TRBV24-1
J gene: TRBJ2-3

CDR3 protein: CAISTREGQPQHF
CDR3 DNA: TGTGCCATCAGTACTCGGGAGGGGCAGCCCCAGCATTTT
clone size: few
D gene: -
V gene: TRBV10-3
J gene: TRBJ1-5

CDR3 protein: CASSLAGQLDTQYF
CDR3 DNA: TGCGCCAGCAGCTTGGCCGGCCAGTTGGATACGCAGTATTTT
clone size: few
D gene: -
V gene: TRBV5-1
J gene: TRBJ2-3

CDR3 protein: CASSFFGQGNEQYF
CDR3 DNA: TGTGCCAGCAGTTTTTTTGGGCAGGGCAACGAGCAGTACTTC
clone size: few
D gene: -
V gene: TRBV12-3/TRBV12-4
J gene: TRBJ2-7

CDR3 protein: CAISADRGNPYEQYF
CDR3 DNA: TGTGCCATCAGTGCTGACAGGGGGAATCCCTACGAGCAGTACTTC
clone size: few
D gene: TRBD1
V gene: TRBV10-3
J gene: TRBJ2-7

CDR3 protein: CASSGGQINTGELFF
CDR3 DNA: TGTGCCAGCAGTGGAGGACAGATAAACACCGGGGAGCTGTTTTTT
clone size: -
D gene: -
V gene: TRBV6-1
J gene: TRBJ2-2

CDR3 protein: CASSLMWSGRANTGELFF
CDR3 DNA: TGTGCCAGCAGTTTAATGTGGAGCGGGAGGGCGAACACCGGGGAGCTGTTTTTT
clone size: -
D gene: TRBD2
V gene: TRBV27
J gene: TRBJ2-2

CDR3 protein: CSAKTGVGGYTF
CDR3 DNA: TGCAGTGCCAAGACAGGGGTAGGTGGCTACACCTTC
clone size: -
D gene: TRBD1
V gene: TRBV20-1
J gene: TRBJ1-2

CDR3 protein: CASSQGTWNEQFF
CDR3 DNA: TGCGCCAGCAGCCAAGGGACTTGGAATGAGCAGTTCTTC
clone size: -
D gene: -
V gene: TRBV4-3
J gene: TRBJ2-1

CDR3 protein: CASSLVSYSTDTQYF
CDR3 DNA: TGTGCCAGCAGTTTAGTGTCATACAGCACAGATACGCAGTATTTT
clone size: -
D gene: -
V gene: TRBV12-3/TRBV12-4
J gene: TRBJ2-3

CDR3 protein: CSASTVNTEAFF
CDR3 DNA: TGCAGTGCGTCGACAGTTAACACTGAAGCTTTCTTT
clone size: many
D gene: -
V gene: TRBV20-1
J gene: TRBJ1-1

CDR3 protein: CASSLESSRTQYF
CDR3 DNA: TGCGCCAGCAGCTTGGAATCCTCTCGTACGCAGTATTTT
clone size: few
D gene: -
V gene: TRBV5-1
J gene: TRBJ2-3

CDR3 protein: CSATAGGQFRNQPQHF
CDR3 DNA: TGCAGTGCTACCGCAGGGGGTCAGTTCCGGAATCAGCCCCAGCATTTT
clone size: few
D gene: TRBD1
V gene: TRBV20-1
J gene: TRBJ1-5

CDR3 protein: CASSSITYEQYF
CDR3 DNA: TGTGCCAGCAGCTCGATAACCTACGAGCAGTACTTC
clone size: few
D gene: -
V gene: TRBV5-6
J gene: TRBJ2-7

CDR3 protein: CASTIGSGRLETQYF
CDR3 DNA: TGTGCCAGCACCATCGGTAGCGGGAGGCTAGAGACCCAGTACTTC
clone size: -
D gene: TRBD2
V gene: TRBV11-2
J gene: TRBJ2-5

CDR3 protein: CSARVMRGATSYEQYF
CDR3 DNA: TGCAGTGCTAGAGTTATGCGGGGGGCCACTTCCTACGAGCAGTACTTC
clone size: many
D gene: TRBD2
V gene: TRBV20-1
J gene: TRBJ2-7

CDR3 protein: CSARGSGGLNTGELFF
CDR3 DNA: TGCAGTGCTAGGGGTAGCGGGGGCTTGAACACCGGGGAGCTGTTTTTT
clone size: few
D gene: TRBD2
V gene: TRBV20-1
J gene: TRBJ2-2

CDR3 protein: CASSEWRPVQETQYF
CDR3 DNA: TGCGCCAGCAGTGAGTGGAGGCCTGTCCAAGAGACCCAGTACTTC
clone size: few
D gene: -
V gene: TRBV10-1
J gene: TRBJ2-5

CDR3 protein: CASSSDVAETQYF
CDR3 DNA: TGTGCCAGCAGCTCGGACGTTGCAGAGACCCAGTACTTC
clone size: -
D gene: -
V gene: TRBV7-2
J gene: TRBJ2-5

CDR3 protein: CAGSGTGGTGTQYF
CDR3 DNA: TGTGCCGGCAGCGGGACAGGGGGGACAGGTACGCAGTATTTT
clone size: -
D gene: TRBD1
V gene: TRBV5-8
J gene: TRBJ2-3

CDR3 protein: CASSLGRTSRSYEQYF
CDR3 DNA: TGTGCCAGCAGCTTAGGTCGAACATCACGCAGCTACGAGCAGTACTTC
clone size: few
D gene: -
V gene: TRBV7-9
J gene: TRBJ2-7

CDR3 protein: CASSSRLEFKDTQYF
CDR3 DNA: TGTGCCAGCAGCTCTAGACTAGAGTTTAAAGATACGCAGTATTTT
clone size: -
D gene: -
V gene: TRBV6-1
J gene: TRBJ2-3

CDR3 protein: CASSLVAGEAFF
CDR3 DNA: TGTGCCAGCAGTTTAGTGGCTGGTGAAGCTTTCTTT
clone size: many
D gene: -
V gene: TRBV12-3/TRBV12-4
J gene: TRBJ1-1

CDR3 protein: CASSLYSGELDLHTQYF
CDR3 DNA: TGTGCCAGCAGTTTATATAGTGGCGAACTGGACCTTCATACGCAGTATTTT
clone size: -
D gene: -
V gene: TRBV27
J gene: TRBJ2-3

CDR3 protein: CASSLDSSHNQPQHF
CDR3 DNA: TGTGCCAGCAGCTTAGACAGCAGCCACAATCAGCCCCAGCATTTT
clone size: -
D gene: -
V gene: TRBV7-9
J gene: TRBJ1-5

CDR3 protein: CASTPTGEGVYEQYF
CDR3 DNA: TGTGCCAGCACACCAACAGGGGAAGGCGTTTACGAGCAGTACTTC
clone size: -
D gene: TRBD1
V gene: TRBV27
J gene: TRBJ2-7